The T cell receptor (beta chain) under discussion was sequenced for a study of T cell changes during pregnancy in multiple sclerosis. Here immunoSEQ multiplex PCR was the method, and the copy in TCRdb shows in-frame clones only, minus some. The sample holds some 45,000 clones, 95% seen once. The germline V gene encodes CDR1 SNHLY and CDR2 FYNNEI. V lost 5 bases to trimming and J lost 2 bases, with 7 bases between them. CDR3 length: 12 residues. This clonotype originated in a female donor with multiple sclerosis, enrolled in a pregnancy study. The sequencing used CD8+ T cells from peripheral blood mononuclear cells, collected in the first trimester of pregnancy. The chain recombines TRBV2 with TRBJ2-7; a possible D gene is TRBD2 (5 bases). This CDR3 is CASSNGAYEQYF. The CDR3 nucleotides read TGTGCCAGCAGTAACGGGGCCTACGAGCAGTACTTC.